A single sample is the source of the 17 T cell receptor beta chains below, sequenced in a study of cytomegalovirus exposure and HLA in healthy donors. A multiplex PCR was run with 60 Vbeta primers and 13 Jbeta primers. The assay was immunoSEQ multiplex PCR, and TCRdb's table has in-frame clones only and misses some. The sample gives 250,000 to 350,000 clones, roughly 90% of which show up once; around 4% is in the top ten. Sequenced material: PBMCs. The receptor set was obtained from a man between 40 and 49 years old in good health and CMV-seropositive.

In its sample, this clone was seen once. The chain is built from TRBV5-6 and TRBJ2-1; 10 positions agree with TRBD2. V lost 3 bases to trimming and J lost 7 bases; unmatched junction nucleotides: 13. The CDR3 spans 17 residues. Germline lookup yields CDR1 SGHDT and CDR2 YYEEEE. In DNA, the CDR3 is TGTGCCAGCAGCTCAACCACTAGCGGGACAAGAGGAAATGAGCAGTTCTTC. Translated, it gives CASSSTTSGTRGNEQFF.

The CDR3, as DNA: TGCGCCAGCAGCTTGGAGACAGTAGGGACCCAGTACTTC. This gives the protein CASSLETVGTQYF. The rearrangement joins TRBV5-1 to TRBJ2-5, with D tentatively TRBD1 (5 bases). Trimming removed 0 bases from V and 7 bases from J, with 10 bases in between. In germline, CDR1 is SGHRS, CDR2 YFSETQ. This CDR3 is built from 13 residues.

CDR3 sequence reads: CASSFRQSSYEQYF. The CDR3 DNA reads as TGTGCCAGCAGCTTTAGACAGAGCTCCTACGAGCAGTACTTC. The gene calls are TRBV7-2 and TRBJ2-7; possible D gene TRBD1, 5 bases. This CDR3 spans 14 amino acids. Trimming cost V 3 bases and J 0 bases, with 9 bases left between them. Germline assignment: CDR1 SGHTA and CDR2 FQGNSA.

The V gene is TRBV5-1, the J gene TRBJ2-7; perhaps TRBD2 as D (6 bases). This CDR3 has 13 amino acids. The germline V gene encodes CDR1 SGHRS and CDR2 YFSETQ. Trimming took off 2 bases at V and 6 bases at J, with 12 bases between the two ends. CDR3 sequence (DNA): TGCGCCAGCAGCTTCGCTAGCGCCTCCGAGCAGTACTTC. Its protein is CASSFASASEQYF.

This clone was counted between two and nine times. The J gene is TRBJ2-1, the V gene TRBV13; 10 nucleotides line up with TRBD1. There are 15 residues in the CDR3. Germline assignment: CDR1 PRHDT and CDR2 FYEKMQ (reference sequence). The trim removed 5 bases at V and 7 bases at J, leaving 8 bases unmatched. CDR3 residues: CASSTRQGARNEQFF. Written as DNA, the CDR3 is TGTGCCAGCAGCACAAGACAGGGGGCAAGGAATGAGCAGTTCTTC.

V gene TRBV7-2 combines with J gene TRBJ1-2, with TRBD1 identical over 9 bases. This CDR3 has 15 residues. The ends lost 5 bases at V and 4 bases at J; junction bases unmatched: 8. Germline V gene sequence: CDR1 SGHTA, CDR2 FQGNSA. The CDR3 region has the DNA TGTGCCAGCAGCAAACGACAGGGGGGCGCCTATGGCTACACCTTC. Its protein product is CASSKRQGGAYGYTF.

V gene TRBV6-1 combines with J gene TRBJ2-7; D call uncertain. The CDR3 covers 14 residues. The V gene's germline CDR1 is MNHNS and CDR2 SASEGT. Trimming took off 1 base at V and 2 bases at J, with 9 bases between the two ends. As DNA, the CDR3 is TGTGCCAGCAGTGAAGACCTACCAACCTACGAGCAGTACTTC. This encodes CASSEDLPTYEQYF.

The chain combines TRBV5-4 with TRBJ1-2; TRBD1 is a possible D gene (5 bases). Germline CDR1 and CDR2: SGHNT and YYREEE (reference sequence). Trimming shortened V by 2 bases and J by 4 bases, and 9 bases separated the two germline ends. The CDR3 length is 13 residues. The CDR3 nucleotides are TGTGCCAGCAGCTTCGACAGCCTCTATGGCTACACCTTC. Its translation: CASSFDSLYGYTF.

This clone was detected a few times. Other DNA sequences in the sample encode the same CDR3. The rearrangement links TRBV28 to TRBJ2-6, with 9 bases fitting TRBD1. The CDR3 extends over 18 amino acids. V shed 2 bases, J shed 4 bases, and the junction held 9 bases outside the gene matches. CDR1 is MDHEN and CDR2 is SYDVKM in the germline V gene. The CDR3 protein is CASSLVPGQGSGANVLTF. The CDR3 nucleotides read TGTGCCAGCAGTTTAGTCCCGGGACAGGGTTCGGGGGCCAACGTCCTGACTTTC. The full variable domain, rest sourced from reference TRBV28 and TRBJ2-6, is DVKVTQSSRYLVKRTGEKVFLECVQDMDHENMFWYRQDPGLGLRLIYFSYDVKMKEKGDIPEGYSVSREKKERFSLILESASTNQTSMYLCASSLVPGQGSGANVLTFGAGSRLTVL.

The CDR3 DNA reads TGTGCCAGCTCACCCTTTCGACAGGGGGAAATCTACAATGAGCAGTTCTTC. Translating it yields CASSPFRQGEIYNEQFF. The chain carries TRBV18 and TRBJ2-1; 9 bases align to TRBD1. The CDR3 spans 17 residues. CDR1 is KGHSH and CDR2 is LQKENI in the germline V gene. Trimming took 3 bases from V and 3 from J; bases not matched to a gene: 9. Using reference TRBV18 and TRBJ2-1 for the parts outside the CDR3, the full variable domain is NAGVMQNPRHLVRRRGQEARLRCSPMKGHSHVYWYRQLPEEGLKFMVYLQKENIIDESGMPKERFSAEFPKEGPSILRIQQVVRGDSAAYFCASSPFRQGEIYNEQFFGPGTRLTVL.

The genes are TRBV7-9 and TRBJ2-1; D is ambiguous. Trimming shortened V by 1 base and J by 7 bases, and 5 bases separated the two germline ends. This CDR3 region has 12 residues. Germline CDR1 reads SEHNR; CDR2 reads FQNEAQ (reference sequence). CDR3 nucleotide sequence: TGTGCCAGCAGCTTAGATCTAAATGAGCAGTTCTTC. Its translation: CASSLDLNEQFF. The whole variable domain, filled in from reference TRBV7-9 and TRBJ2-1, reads DTGVSQNPRHKITKRGQNVTFRCDPISEHNRLYWYRQTLGQGPEFLTYFQNEAQLEKSRLLSDRFSAERPKGSFSTLEIQRTEQGDSAMYLCASSLDLNEQFFGPGTRLTVL.

The CDR3 DNA follows: TGTGCCAGCAGCTACGTGGGGACAGTCTCCTACGAGCAGTACTTC. Translated: CASSYVGTVSYEQYF. J is TRBJ2-7 and V is TRBV5-8, with 7 bases that match TRBD1. The length of the CDR3 is 15 residues. CDR1 SGHTS and CDR2 YDEGEE come from the germline V gene. The V and J ends lost 3 bases and 0 bases, in that order; junction bases with no gene match: 6.

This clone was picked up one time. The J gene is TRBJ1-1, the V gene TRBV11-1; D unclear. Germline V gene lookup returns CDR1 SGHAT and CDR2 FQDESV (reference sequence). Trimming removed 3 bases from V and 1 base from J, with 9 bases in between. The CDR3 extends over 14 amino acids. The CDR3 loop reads CASSFGSPNTEAFF. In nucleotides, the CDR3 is TGTGCCAGCAGCTTCGGTTCTCCGAACACTGAAGCTTTCTTT.

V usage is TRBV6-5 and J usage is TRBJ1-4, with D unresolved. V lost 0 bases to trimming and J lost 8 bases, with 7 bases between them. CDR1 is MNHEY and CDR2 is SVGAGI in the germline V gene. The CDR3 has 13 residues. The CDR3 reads CASSYSPGEKLFF. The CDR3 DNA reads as TGTGCCAGCAGTTACTCGCCGGGAGAAAAACTGTTTTTT.

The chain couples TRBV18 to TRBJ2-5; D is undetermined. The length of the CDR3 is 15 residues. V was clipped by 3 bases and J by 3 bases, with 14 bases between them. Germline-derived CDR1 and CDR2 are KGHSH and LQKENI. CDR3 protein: CASSPSSSVEETQYF. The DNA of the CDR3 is TGTGCCAGCTCACCCTCGAGTTCCGTGGAAGAGACCCAGTACTTC.

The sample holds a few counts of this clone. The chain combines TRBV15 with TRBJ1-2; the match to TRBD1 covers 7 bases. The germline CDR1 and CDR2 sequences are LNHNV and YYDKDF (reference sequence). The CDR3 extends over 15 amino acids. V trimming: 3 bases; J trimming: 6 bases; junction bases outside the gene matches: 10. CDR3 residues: CATSRDPTGLDGYTF. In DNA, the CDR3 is TGTGCCACCAGCAGGGACCCGACAGGGCTGGATGGCTACACCTTC.

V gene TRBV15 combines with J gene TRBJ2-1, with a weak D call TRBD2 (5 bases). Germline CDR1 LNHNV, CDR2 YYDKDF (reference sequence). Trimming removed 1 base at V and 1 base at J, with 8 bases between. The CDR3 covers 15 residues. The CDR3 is CATSRVPGSYNEQFF. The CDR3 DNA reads TGTGCCACCAGCAGAGTACCGGGATCCTACAATGAGCAGTTCTTC.